These T cell receptor beta chains were read from a single sample in a study of OX40 agonist ivuxolimab in advanced cancers. Sequencing was performed with immunoSEQ multiplex PCR; in TCRdb, only in-frame clones are kept and a portion is missing. This sample has some 64,000 clones, with about 88% found just once. Sequencing used CD4+ or CD8+ T cells sorted from blood, obtained in a trial of the OX40 agonist ivuxolimab. The receptors stem from an adult with an advanced solid tumor such as melanoma, head and neck, liver or kidney cancer. Each CDR3 is given with its conserved first and last residue. The D gene is left open where the match is weak. The listing skips clone size in some rows; elsewhere it reads once, few, many or a size class.

TGTGCCAGCAGATCAAGGGGAGAAAGTTATAGCAATCAGCCCCAGCATTTT	CASRSRGESYSNQPQHF	TRBV2	NA	TRBJ1-5	NA
TGTGCCAGCAGTTACGGGCCTTCCAGGGAGACCCAGTACTTC	CASSYGPSRETQYF	TRBV6-5	NA	TRBJ2-5	NA
TGTGCCAGTAGCAGGGAATCGGGACCCTACGAGCAGTACTTC	CASSRESGPYEQYF	TRBV19	NA	TRBJ2-7	NA
TGTGCCAGCAGCCAAGACGGGCAGGCGATCCAATCCTTC	CASSQDGQAIQSF	TRBV4-2	NA	TRBJ2-7	NA
TGTGCCAGCAGCTTGGCGGGTGGTTACGGCAATCAGCCCCAGCATTTT	CASSLAGGYGNQPQHF	TRBV11-1	NA	TRBJ1-5	NA
TGCGCCAGCAGCTTGGGGACAGGGGTTGAGACCCAGTACTTC	CASSLGTGVETQYF	TRBV5-1	NA	TRBJ2-5	TRBD1
TGCGCCAGCAGCCGTTTTCTGGCGGGGAGCTCCTACAATGAGCAGTTCTTC	CASSRFLAGSSYNEQFF	TRBV4-1	NA	TRBJ2-1	NA
TGTGCCAGCAGCCAGACAGGGGGCGGATACAATGAGCAGTTCTTC	CASSQTGGGYNEQFF	TRBV28	NA	TRBJ2-1	TRBD1
TGTGCCAGCATCGGACATTCAGCTAATGAAAAACTGTTTTTT	CASIGHSANEKLFF	TRBV6-1	NA	TRBJ1-4	NA
TGTGCCAGCAGGCTCAATCAAGAGACCCAGTACTTC	CASRLNQETQYF	TRBV5-4	NA	TRBJ2-5	NA
TGTGCCAGCTCTCCCGGGACAGCGGTCTACGAGCAGTACTTC	CASSPGTAVYEQYF	TRBV18	NA	TRBJ2-7	TRBD1
TGTGCCAGCAGTTTCCCTTTGGGGGCCCAGCCCCAGCATTTT	CASSFPLGAQPQHF	TRBV28	few	TRBJ1-5	NA
TGTGCCAGCAGCTTAACGGCAGGGGGATACACTGAAGCTTTCTTT	CASSLTAGGYTEAFF	TRBV7-3	few	TRBJ1-1	TRBD1
TGTGCCAGCAAGGAAATATCAGGGTCAGGAAACACCATATATTTT	CASKEISGSGNTIYF	TRBV2	NA	TRBJ1-3	NA
TGTGCCAGTAGTATTCGACAGGGAGACAATGAGCAGTTCTTC	CASSIRQGDNEQFF	TRBV19	NA	TRBJ2-1	TRBD1
TGCGCCAGCAGCCAAGCACCTGGCGAGGTAAAGAAGTCCTACGAGCAGTACTTC	CASSQAPGEVKKSYEQYF	TRBV4-1	NA	TRBJ2-7	NA
TGTGCCAGCAGCCCCGAAGTGAGCGAAGAGACCCAGTACTTC	CASSPEVSEETQYF	TRBV5-4	NA	TRBJ2-5	NA
TGTGCCAGCAGCTTTGTCCCAGGCCCCACCTACGAGCAGTACTTC	CASSFVPGPTYEQYF	TRBV5-4	NA	TRBJ2-7	NA
TGTGCCAGCAGCTTGGCCTCAACAGCTAACTATGGCTACACCTTC	CASSLASTANYGYTF	TRBV5-4	NA	TRBJ1-2	NA
TGTGCCAGCAGCACCGGACAGGGAGGAAATTCACCCCTCCACTTT	CASSTGQGGNSPLHF	TRBV7-9	NA	TRBJ1-6	TRBD1
TGTGCCATCAGTGAGTCGTACGAGAGCTTATACGAGCAGTACTTC	CAISESYESLYEQYF	TRBV10-3	NA	TRBJ2-7	NA
TGTGCCAGCAGCCAAGGGCCCAGGGGTCAGCCCCAGCATTTT	CASSQGPRGQPQHF	TRBV14	NA	TRBJ1-5	NA
TGTGCCAGTAGTATAGATGAGCTTACTGAAGCTTTCTTT	CASSIDELTEAFF	TRBV19	NA	TRBJ1-1	NA
TGTGCCAGCAGTGAAGTCCCTAGTTCCTACAATGAGCAGTTCTTC	CASSEVPSSYNEQFF	TRBV6-1	NA	TRBJ2-1	NA
TGTGCCAGCACCCTAAGCGGGGGCCCCTATGGCTACACCTTC	CASTLSGGPYGYTF	TRBV28	NA	TRBJ1-2	NA
TGCAGCGAGAAGGAAGGCAATGAGCAGTTCTTC	CSEKEGNEQFF	TRBV29-1	NA	TRBJ2-1	NA
TGTGCCTGGAGTGTCGGACTAGCGGGAGTCACAGATACGCAGTATTTT	CAWSVGLAGVTDTQYF	TRBV30	NA	TRBJ2-3	TRBD2
TGCGCCAGCAGCGCGGACAGGCTGAAGGCTGAAGCTTTCTTT	CASSADRLKAEAFF	TRBV10-2	NA	TRBJ1-1	TRBD1
TGTGCCACCATAGGGCAGTTGAACACTGAAGCTTTCTTT	CATIGQLNTEAFF	TRBV18	NA	TRBJ1-1	NA
TGTGCCAGCAGCTTAGCGAGTGGGGGCCGGGAGACCCAGTACTTC	CASSLASGGRETQYF	TRBV7-2	NA	TRBJ2-5	NA
TGCGCCAGCAGCAGCGGAAACACTGAAGCTTTCTTT	CASSSGNTEAFF	TRBV5-1	NA	TRBJ1-1	NA
TGCGCCAGCAGTGAACACCGAGGGGGCAACACCGGGGAGCTGTTTTTT	CASSEHRGGNTGELFF	TRBV10-1	once	TRBJ2-2	TRBD1
TGTGCCAGCAGTTTCAGTGTCAGTCCGCCCGGGAGGTCCCTCTCCTACGAGCAGTACTTC	CASSFSVSPPGRSLSYEQYF	TRBV27	NA	TRBJ2-7	TRBD2
TGCAGCGTCCGGGGCTTACTCTATGGCTACACCTTC	CSVRGLLYGYTF	TRBV29-1	NA	TRBJ1-2	NA
TGTGCCAGCAGCTTGTACGGGAGGGGGGGCGGCGGGGAGCTGTTTTTT	CASSLYGRGGGGELFF	TRBV11-2	NA	TRBJ2-2	TRBD2
TGTGCCAGCAGCTTGGTCCCGGGACAGGGTTCGGAGACCCAGTACTTC	CASSLVPGQGSETQYF	TRBV5-6	NA	TRBJ2-5	TRBD1
TGTGCCATCCGGGGGGGAGGGATGACTACCTACGAGCAGTACTTC	CAIRGGGMTTYEQYF	TRBV10-3	NA	TRBJ2-7	TRBD2
TGTGCCAGCAGCCCTCGGACAGGGAGGTATGGCTACACCTTC	CASSPRTGRYGYTF	TRBV7-8	NA	TRBJ1-2	TRBD1
TGTGCCAGCAGCCAAGGAGGCAGCGGGAGGACAGATACGCAGTATTTT	CASSQGGSGRTDTQYF	TRBV4-2	NA	TRBJ2-3	TRBD2
TGTGCCAGCAGTTACGCGCCGGGACAGGGGCCGGAGACCCAGTACTTC	CASSYAPGQGPETQYF	TRBV6-6	NA	TRBJ2-5	TRBD1
TGTGCCAGCAGCTTAACTCGGGAGATGACCCAGTACTTC	CASSLTREMTQYF	TRBV7-3	NA	TRBJ2-5	NA
TGTGCCAGCAGCCATAGACGTCCGGGAGAGGATGATACGCAGTATTTT	CASSHRRPGEDDTQYF	TRBV11-2	NA	TRBJ2-3	NA
TGTGCCAGCAATGAAGGGCGGTCCGGGTTCTACGAGCAGTACTTC	CASNEGRSGFYEQYF	TRBV28	NA	TRBJ2-7	NA
TGTGCCAGCTCACGGGCGAGTAATCAGCCCCAGCATTTT	CASSRASNQPQHF	TRBV18	NA	TRBJ1-5	NA
TGTGCCAGCCTGGGCTTAAGCTCCTACGAGCAGTACTTC	CASLGLSSYEQYF	TRBV6-5	NA	TRBJ2-7	NA
TGCGCCAGCAGCCCCCCAGTAGGGACAGGGGGCTACGAGCAGTACTTC	CASSPPVGTGGYEQYF	TRBV4-1	NA	TRBJ2-7	TRBD1